These 28 T cell receptor beta chains share one sample of origin, sequenced in a study of CD4 T cells in relation to SARS-CoV-2 and coronaviruses. No antigen has been identified for these receptors. CD4+ T cells from unexposed donors were obtained before the COVID-19 pandemic (2011-2018). Isolation of CD4+ T cells took place after approximately 10 days in culture. Assay: immunoSEQ multiplex PCR; the TCRdb copy retains only in-frame clones and omits some. The sample yields roughly 24,000 clones, 60% to 85% seen once. Sequenced material: CD4+ T cells from PBMCs, cultured in vitro. These receptors were taken from a human donor in good health.

This clone was detected a few times. The chain recombines TRBV2 with TRBJ1-5; the match to TRBD1 covers 9 bases. CDR3 size: 13 residues. V lost 8 bases, J lost 3 bases, and 2 bases stayed unmatched. CDR1 SNHLY and CDR2 FYNNEI come from the germline V gene. The CDR3 nucleotides are TGTGCCAGCGACAGGGGGGCCAATCAGCCCCAGCATTTT. Protein product: CASDRGANQPQHF.

The V gene is TRBV5-8, the J gene TRBJ2-7, with 9 nucleotides matching TRBD1. Trimming cost V 1 base and J 5 bases; bases outside gene matches: 7. CDR3 size: 15 residues. In germline, CDR1 is SGHTS, CDR2 YDEGEE. Written as DNA, the CDR3 is TGTGCCAGCAGCTTGACGGGACAGGGCAGCCACGAGCAGTACTTC. As protein: CASSLTGQGSHEQYF. The complete variable domain, with remaining parts taken from reference TRBV5-8 and TRBJ2-7, reads EAGVTQSPTHLIKTRGQQATLRCSPISGHTSVYWYQQALGLGLQFLLWYDEGEERNRGNFPPRFSGRQFPNYSSELNVNALELEDSALYLCASSLTGQGSHEQYFGPGTRLTVT.

The V call is TRBV19, the J call TRBJ1-2, with 10 bases that match TRBD1. Germline V gene data show CDR1 as LNHDA and CDR2 as SQIVND (reference sequence). Trimming cost V 9 bases and J 4 bases; bases outside gene matches: 11. CDR3 length equals 15 residues. CDR3 nucleotide sequence: TGTGCCAGCAAGGACCCGGGACAGGGGACCTATGGCTACACCTTC. Translation: CASKDPGQGTYGYTF.

This clone ranks as medium-sized. This sequence joins TRBV7-3 and TRBJ2-3; no definite D call. Per germline, CDR1 SGHTA and CDR2 FQGTGA. V was shortened by 2 bases and J by 5 bases, with 8 bases between the two germline ends. The CDR3 length is 13 residues. Written as DNA, the CDR3 is TGTGCCAGCAGCTTATTGTCAGGAGATACGCAGTATTTT. Encoded protein: CASSLLSGDTQYF.

The chain carries TRBV30 and TRBJ1-5, with a possible D match to TRBD1 (6 bases). The V end was cut by 0 bases, the J end by 3 bases, with 12 bases between. The CDR3 spans 15 residues. Germline CDR1 GTSNPN, CDR2 SVGIG (reference sequence). The CDR3 DNA reads TGTGCCTGGAGTGTGGAAACAGGGCCCAATCAGCCCCAGCATTTT. It specifies CAWSVETGPNQPQHF.

The chain recombines TRBV30 with TRBJ2-7, with 9 nucleotides matching TRBD1. Germline assignment: CDR1 GTSNPN and CDR2 SVGIG (reference sequence). This CDR3 region has 14 residues. V was pared by 3 bases and J by 2 bases, with 5 bases of the junction left unmatched. CDR3 sequence reads: CAWRWTGVPYEQYF. Here the CDR3 DNA reads TGTGCCTGGAGATGGACAGGGGTTCCCTACGAGCAGTACTTC.

The CDR3 DNA reads TGTGCCAGCAGCCGGGACAGGGCTAACACCGGGGAGCTGTTTTTT. It encodes CASSRDRANTGELFF. This rearrangement joins TRBV11-2 to TRBJ2-2; 9 positions agree with TRBD1. Germline lookup yields CDR1 SGHAT and CDR2 FQNNGV. This CDR3 region has 15 residues. Germline trimming cut 5 bases from V and 2 bases from J; bases unmatched to any gene: 3.

The genes are TRBV24-1 and TRBJ2-5; 8 bases agree with TRBD2. J was trimmed by 5 bases and V by 5 bases; bases with no gene match: 3. The CDR3 has 13 residues. The germline V gene encodes CDR1 KGHDR and CDR2 SFDVKD. CDR3 amino acids: CATSVAGMETQYF. The CDR3 DNA is TGTGCCACCAGTGTAGCGGGGATGGAGACCCAGTACTTC.

V is TRBV7-2 and J is TRBJ1-1, with D maybe TRBD1 (5 bases). V lost 6 bases, J lost 1 base, and 12 bases lay in between. CDR3 length equals 14 residues. Looked up from germline, CDR1 is SGHTA and CDR2 is FQGNSA. The CDR3 is CASRPSQGNTEAFF. As DNA, the CDR3 is TGTGCCAGCAGACCAAGTCAGGGGAACACTGAAGCTTTCTTT.

The V and J genes are TRBV14 and TRBJ1-4; D is ambiguous. The CDR3 totals 15 residues. Germline-derived CDR1 and CDR2 are SGHDN and FVKESK. Trimming pared 4 bases from V and 0 bases from J, leaving 9 bases between. Here the CDR3 reads CASSRLFATNEKLFF. In nucleotides, the CDR3 is TGTGCCAGCAGCCGACTGTTCGCAACTAATGAAAAACTGTTTTTT.

The rearrangement joins TRBV19 to TRBJ2-1; 8 nucleotides match TRBD2. The CDR3 consists of 14 residues. Germline lookup yields CDR1 LNHDA and CDR2 SQIVND (reference sequence). The ends lost 5 bases at V and 15 bases at J; junction bases unmatched: 15. CDR3 sequence (DNA): TGTGCCAGTAGTCCGGGGCCGGGACTAGGGGAGGGGTTCTTC. Its protein is CASSPGPGLGEGFF.

The genes are TRBV19 and TRBJ1-2; D possibly corresponds to TRBD1 (5 bases). V was clipped by 5 bases and J by 4 bases, with 14 bases between them. This CDR3 is built from 14 residues. From germline, CDR1 is LNHDA and CDR2 SQIVND (reference sequence). The CDR3 protein is CASSAGDGPYGYTF. The CDR3 DNA reads as TGTGCCAGTAGTGCTGGGGACGGACCCTATGGCTACACCTTC.

This chain uses TRBV24-1 with TRBJ2-2; D remains ambiguous. Deletions cut 10 bases from V and 5 bases from J, with 10 bases between. The germline V gene has CDR1 KGHDR and CDR2 SFDVKD. The CDR3 length is 12 residues. The CDR3 here is CATATRTGELFF. The CDR3 DNA sequence: TGTGCCACTGCCACCCGGACCGGGGAGCTGTTTTTT.

The chain uses TRBV15 and TRBJ2-3, with unresolved D. The CDR3 consists of 17 residues. V lost 0 bases and J 0 bases, leaving 13 bases between the germline ends. The germline V gene encodes CDR1 LNHNV and CDR2 YYDKDF (reference sequence). The CDR3 here is CATSRDEKGPSTDTQYF. CDR3 DNA sequence: TGTGCCACCAGCAGAGACGAAAAGGGCCCTAGCACAGATACGCAGTATTTT. The full variable domain, completed using reference TRBV15 and TRBJ2-3, is DAMVIQNPRYQVTQFGKPVTLSCSQTLNHNVMYWYQQKSSQAPKLLFHYYDKDFNNEADTPDNFQSRRPNTSFCFLDIRSPGLGDTAMYLCATSRDEKGPSTDTQYFGPGTRLTVL.

J is TRBJ1-5 and V is TRBV20-1; D not resolved. CDR3 length equals 13 residues. Germline assignment: CDR1 DFQATT and CDR2 SNEGSKA (reference sequence). V was pared by 3 bases and J by 4 bases, with 10 bases between. DNA for the CDR3: TGCAGTGCTAGTGAGGAGGGAAATCAGCCCCAGCATTTT. Translation gives CSASEEGNQPQHF.

This rearrangement joins TRBV7-9 to TRBJ2-7, with 9 bases lining up with TRBD1. The germline V gene encodes CDR1 SEHNR and CDR2 FQNEAQ (reference sequence). The length of the CDR3 is 15 residues. Trimming removed 5 bases from V and 6 bases from J; junction bases left unmatched: 11. In DNA form, the CDR3 reads TGTGCCAGCAGCCCAGGGATAGGACAGGGGTCCGAGCAGTACTTC. Encoded protein: CASSPGIGQGSEQYF.

V is TRBV20-1 and J is TRBJ2-5, with no clear D. Trimming left V 3 bases short and J 5 bases short, with 4 bases between. The germline CDR1 and CDR2 sequences are DFQATT and SNEGSKA (reference sequence). The CDR3 has 10 amino acids. This CDR3 is CSASGETQYF. CDR3 sequence (DNA): TGCAGTGCTAGTGGGGAGACCCAGTACTTC.

Only one count was recorded for this clone. The rearrangement links TRBV10-3 to TRBJ2-7; 7 positions match TRBD1. The CDR3 spans 12 residues. V trimming: 9 bases; J trimming: 1 base; junction bases outside the gene matches: 3. CDR1 is ENHRY, CDR2 SYGVKD, per germline. CDR3 residues: CAIQGSSYEQYF. CDR3 nucleotides: TGTGCCATACAGGGGTCTTCCTACGAGCAGTACTTC.

This chain joins TRBV7-2 and TRBJ1-3; D not certain. Germline CDR1 SGHTA, CDR2 FQGNSA. V shed 1 base and J shed 8 bases, with 9 bases lying between them. The CDR3 runs to 13 residues. CDR3 bases: TGTGCCAGCAGCTTAGTGTCGTTGGACACCATATATTTT. Translated, it gives CASSLVSLDTIYF.

The rearrangement uses TRBV12-3 or TRBV12-4 and TRBJ1-2; D is unclear. The CDR3 loop spans 13 amino acids. V gave up 3 bases and J gave up 7 bases, with 12 bases separating them. The CDR3 reads CASSFGQVFGYTF. The DNA of the CDR3 is TGTGCCAGCAGTTTCGGGCAGGTGTTTGGCTACACCTTC.

By share of the sample, this clone is medium-sized. The chain employs TRBV7-9 and TRBJ1-4, with no clear D. Trimming pared 0 bases from V and 6 bases from J, leaving 11 bases between. CDR3 length: 15 residues. Germline V gene data show CDR1 as SEHNR and CDR2 as FQNEAQ (reference sequence). The CDR3 nucleotides are TGTGCCAGCAGCTTAGCAGAACTTATGGATGAAAAACTGTTTTTT. Translating it yields CASSLAELMDEKLFF.

The chain employs TRBV25-1 and TRBJ2-7; tentative D call: TRBD2 (5 bases). Trimming removed 5 bases from V and 5 bases from J, with 13 bases in between. Germline loops: CDR1 MGHDK, CDR2 SYGVNS. CDR3 length equals 13 residues. In DNA form, the CDR3 reads TGTGCCAGCAGTCCCGGGAACTCTAACGAGCAGTACTTC. Residues: CASSPGNSNEQYF.

The CDR3 protein is CASSPGGRARETQYF. The CDR3 DNA follows: TGTGCCAGCAGTCCGGGGGGCAGGGCGAGGGAGACCCAGTACTTC. The rearrangement joins TRBV27 to TRBJ2-5; tentative D call: TRBD2 (7 bases). V dropped 5 bases and J dropped 5 bases, with 18 bases sitting between them. This CDR3 has 15 residues. Per germline, CDR1 MNHEY and CDR2 SMNVEV (reference sequence).

This clone turned up a few times. The CDR3 DNA is TGCAGTGCTAGTTCTAGAAGGGAGACCCAGTACTTC. As protein: CSASSRRETQYF. The V gene is TRBV20-1, the J gene TRBJ2-5, with no clear D. V was trimmed by 3 bases and J by 5 bases, leaving 10 bases between them. The CDR3 is 12 amino acids. Looked up from germline, CDR1 is DFQATT and CDR2 is SNEGSKA (reference sequence).

This clone was seen a single time. CDR3 in amino acids: CASRTSGRAGETQYF. In nucleotides, the CDR3 is TGTGCCAGCAGGACTAGCGGGAGGGCCGGGGAGACCCAGTACTTC. The V and J genes are TRBV19 and TRBJ2-5; TRBD2 aligns across 15 bases. Germline values: CDR1 LNHDA, CDR2 SQIVND (reference sequence). V shed 9 bases and J 5 bases; nucleotides not matched to a gene: 7. This CDR3 is built from 15 residues. The full variable domain, rest sourced from reference TRBV19 and TRBJ2-5, is DGGITQSPKYLFRKEGQNVTLSCEQNLNHDAMYWYRQDPGQGLRLIYYSQIVNDFQKGDIAEGYSVSREKKESFPLTVTSAQKNPTAFYLCASRTSGRAGETQYFGPGTRLLVL.

The chain employs TRBV7-4 and TRBJ2-7; 9 bases align to TRBD2. Germline values: CDR1 SGHVT, CDR2 SQSDAQ. The CDR3 consists of 16 residues. V gave up 2 bases and J gave up 4 bases; unmatched junction bases: 9. Written as DNA, the CDR3 is TGTGCCAGCAGCTTACTCGCGGGAGGGATTACGTACGAGCAGTACTTC. Translating gives CASSLLAGGITYEQYF.

The gene calls are TRBV9 and TRBJ2-1, with 7 positions matching TRBD2. The CDR3 runs to 15 residues. V trimming: 1 base; J trimming: 9 bases; junction bases outside the gene matches: 10. From germline, CDR1 is SGDLS and CDR2 YYNGEE. CDR3 in amino acids: CASSVRSVAGAEQFF. CDR3 bases: TGTGCCAGCAGCGTACGTAGTGTCGCGGGAGCTGAGCAGTTCTTC.

This rearrangement joins TRBV5-1 to TRBJ1-5; D ambiguous. Germline CDR1 is SGHRS and CDR2 is YFSETQ. Trimming pared 2 bases from V and 4 bases from J, leaving 7 bases between. The CDR3 totals 13 residues. The CDR3 loop is CASSFTPNQPQHF. The CDR3, as DNA: TGCGCCAGCAGCTTCACCCCAAATCAGCCCCAGCATTTT.